This TCR beta chain is drawn from a study of sequential checkpoint blockade in melanoma. Study background: First-line arms were nivolumab then ipilimumab, or the reverse, randomized 1:1. DNA from about a hundred pretreatment tumor samples underwent TCRβ immunosequencing. More than 20 patients had matched tumor biopsies before treatment and at week 13 after nivolumab or ipilimumab alone.

The repertoire was sequenced with immunoSEQ multiplex PCR; TCRdb's copy has only in-frame clones and lacks some. Of 950 to 1,300 clones in the sample, roughly a quarter were seen once. Treatment described: randomized to nivolumab then ipilimumab (arm A) or the reverse (arm B). Germline V gene sequence: CDR1 LNHDA, CDR2 SQIVND (reference sequence). The CDR3 length is 15 residues. Deletions cut 4 bases from V and 1 base from J, with 12 bases between. This sequence originates from a human donor with melanoma. This chain uses TRBV19 with TRBJ2-3; weak D call: TRBD2 (6 bases). The sequences come from tumor tissue (inferred from file names), collected from a patient given nivolumab and ipilimumab in sequence. The chain's CDR3 is CASSREAGRTDTQYF. In DNA form, the CDR3 reads TGTGCCAGTAGTAGAGAAGCGGGCCGCACAGATACGCAGTATTTT.